The next 5 T cell receptor beta chains were all read from a single sample in a study of T cells after yellow fever vaccination. TCRdb re-called the 5' RACE reads through MiXCR, storing one row per CDR3 protein. The sample has 250,000 or so distinct CDR3 sequences, approximately 3.6% seen once; the top ten hold about 19%. Sequencing used PBMCs, obtained 15 days after the yellow fever booster vaccination. Receptor source: a man younger than 30 who received the YFV17D yellow fever vaccine.

This clonotype was counted ten times or more. The gene calls are TRBV4-1 and TRBJ2-1; 7 bases map to TRBD2. There are 14 residues in the CDR3. The ends lost 1 base at V and 5 bases at J; junction bases unmatched: 2. In germline, CDR1 is MGHRA, CDR2 YSYEKL. CDR3: CASSQVGGDNEQFF. Here the CDR3 DNA reads TGCGCCAGCAGCCAAGTGGGGGGGGACAATGAGCAGTTCTTC.

This clonotype was counted at least ten times. J is TRBJ1-2 and V is TRBV7-2; D perhaps matches TRBD1 (5 bases). The V gene's germline CDR1 is SGHTA and CDR2 FQGNSA. V lost 5 bases and J lost 7, with 17 bases in between. The CDR3 totals 14 residues. In DNA, the CDR3 is TGTGCCAGCAGCCCAGGGCTCAGCCAGGCTGGCTACACCTTC. Translation: CASSPGLSQAGYTF.

This clonotype was seen a few times. The chain recombines TRBV28 with TRBJ2-7; D unresolved. CDR1 is MDHEN and CDR2 is SYDVKM in the germline V gene. CDR3 size: 16 residues. V lost 5 bases, J lost 2 bases, and 19 bases lay in between. CDR3: CASSGPQPRFTYEQYF. DNA of the CDR3: TGTGCCAGCAGTGGACCCCAACCTAGATTTACCTACGAGCAGTACTTC.

This clonotype was seen many times. The chain is built from TRBV30 and TRBJ2-1, with D hard to call. There are 11 residues in the CDR3. Germline V gene data show CDR1 as GTSNPN and CDR2 as SVGIG (reference sequence). V shed 1 base and J shed 8 bases, with 6 bases lying between them. The CDR3 nucleotides read TGTGCCTGGAGTGAAATCGATGAGCAGTTCTTC. This encodes CAWSEIDEQFF. The entire variable domain, with the rest obtained from reference TRBV30 and TRBJ2-1, is as follows: SQTIHQWPATLVQPVGSPLSLECTVEGTSNPNLYWYRQAAGRGLQLLFYSVGIGQISSEVPQNLSASRPQDRQFILSSKKLLLSDSGFYLCAWSEIDEQFFGPGTRLTVL.

This clonotype was seen at least ten times. V gene TRBV5-1 combines with J gene TRBJ2-1; either TRBD1 or TRBD2 may supply D (5 bases each). This CDR3 spans 14 amino acids. The V end lost 4 bases, the J end lost 9 bases, and 17 bases lay between the germline ends. Looked up from germline, CDR1 is SGHRS and CDR2 is YFSETQ. CDR3 loop: CASSPGTQRSEQFF. The DNA of the CDR3 is TGCGCCAGCAGCCCCGGGACCCAACGGAGTGAGCAGTTCTTC.